This entry lists 16 T cell receptor beta chains sequenced from one sample in a study of a mutant IDH1 vaccine in newly diagnosed glioma (dated by TCRdb to 2020 to 2023). These TCRs are of unknown antigen specificity. The time point label on this specimen signifies: week 35, safety follow-up. Every vaccine dose consisted of 300 ug of a 20-mer mutant IDH1 peptide in Montanide, administered subcutaneously together with topical imiquimod. Library preparation employed the immunoSEQ multiplex PCR assay. TCRdb retrieved this table from immuneACCESS and kept in-frame rearrangements only. Not all clones are present; in checked studies, unresolved V genes account for under half, and no reason is known for the remainder. Here the sample has about 32,000 clones; around 82% occur a single time. The ten largest clones take up about 11% of the sample. The sample was PBMCs, taken from a glioma patient whose treatment included an IDH1 peptide vaccine. The receptors stem from a middle-aged woman with glioma.

The chain recombines TRBV10-3 with TRBJ1-5; D possibly corresponds to TRBD1 (5 bases). The germline V and J ends were trimmed by 2 bases and 3 bases, with 11 bases remaining between them. CDR1 is ENHRY and CDR2 is SYGVKD in the germline V gene. The CDR3 has 15 residues. CDR3 in DNA: TGTGCCATCAGTGAGACGGGGGGAAACAATCAGCCCCAGCATTTT. Translation gives CAISETGGNNQPQHF.

This chain links TRBV7-6 with TRBJ1-4; 7 bases map to TRBD1. The length of the CDR3 is 17 residues. J lost 4 bases, V lost 5 bases, and 13 bases had no gene match. CDR1 is SGHVS, CDR2 FNYEAQ, per germline. The CDR3 loop reads CASSLLRGGEDNEKLFF. The CDR3 bases are TGTGCCAGCAGCCTACTCCGAGGGGGCGAGGATAATGAAAAACTGTTTTTT.

This clone showed up just a few times. This chain joins TRBV6-4 and TRBJ2-1; 11 positions agree with TRBD2. Germline CDR1 and CDR2: MRHNA and SNTAGT. The CDR3 runs 15 residues. V lost 6 bases to trimming and J lost 6 bases; unmatched junction nucleotides: 7. The CDR3 loop reads CASSELAGAGNEQFF. In DNA form, the CDR3 reads TGTGCCAGCAGCGAACTAGCGGGAGCTGGCAATGAGCAGTTCTTC.

The chain has TRBV19 and TRBJ1-3, with D unresolved. Germline lookup yields CDR1 LNHDA and CDR2 SQIVND (reference sequence). The CDR3 has 13 amino acids. With 7 bases removed from V and 2 bases from J, the gap between germline ends came to 9 bases. CDR3 bases: TGTGCCAGTACCGGGGTAACTGGAAACACCATATATTTT. Translation: CASTGVTGNTIYF.

This clone was found once. V and J are TRBV13 and TRBJ2-1; the match to TRBD1 covers 8 bases. J gave up 1 base and V 5 bases, and 4 bases lay outside the gene matches. Germline CDR1 and CDR2: PRHDT and FYEKMQ (reference sequence). This CDR3 is 15 amino acids long. The CDR3 region has the DNA TGTGCCAGCAGCATACAGGGGGTGTCCTACAATGAGCAGTTCTTC. Its protein product is CASSIQGVSYNEQFF.

The chain recombines TRBV6-5 with TRBJ2-3, with 7 bases identical to TRBD2. This CDR3 has 15 residues. V was pared by 6 bases and J by 4 bases, with 10 bases of the junction left unmatched. Germline V gene lookup returns CDR1 MNHEY and CDR2 SVGAGI. The DNA for the CDR3 is TGTGCCAGCAGGCGGCTTGGGGGGGAATCAGATACGCAGTATTTT. Translating it yields CASRRLGGESDTQYF.

The chain couples TRBV27 to TRBJ2-7; 7 nucleotides line up with TRBD1. Germline CDR1 MNHEY, CDR2 SMNVEV (reference sequence). The junction had 3 bases not matched to a gene; V was cut back by 2 bases and J by 5 bases. This CDR3 spans 13 amino acids. CDR3 residues: CASSLGTDHEQYF. The CDR3 DNA reads TGTGCCAGCAGTTTAGGGACAGACCACGAGCAGTACTTC.

The CDR3: CASSEVPVHQPQHF. The CDR3 nucleotides read TGTGCCAGCAGTGAAGTCCCAGTACATCAGCCCCAGCATTTT. This chain links TRBV6-1 with TRBJ1-5; D gene ambiguous. The germline V and J ends were trimmed by 1 base and 5 bases, with 9 bases remaining between them. Germline CDR1 MNHNS, CDR2 SASEGT. This CDR3 has 14 amino acids.

The chain is built from TRBV27 and TRBJ2-5, with 8 bases identical to TRBD2. The CDR3 spans 14 residues. Germline values: CDR1 MNHEY, CDR2 SMNVEV (reference sequence). Unmatched junction bases numbered 4, after V lost 2 bases and J lost 5 bases. The CDR3 nucleotides are TGTGCCAGCAGTTTAAAGCGGGGGTGGGAGACCCAGTACTTC. This sequence encodes CASSLKRGWETQYF.

The chain carries TRBV6-5 and TRBJ1-3; D not certain. Germline CDR1 is MNHEY and CDR2 is SVGAGI. CDR3 length equals 15 residues. Trimming stripped 0 bases from V and 0 bases from J, with 6 bases between. CDR3 sequence (DNA): TGTGCCAGCAGTTACTCGGAGTCCTCTGGAAACACCATATATTTT. Its translation is CASSYSESSGNTIYF.

This clone was found a few times. The rearrangement uses TRBV19 and TRBJ1-5, with 7 nucleotides matching TRBD1. Germline V gene data show CDR1 as LNHDA and CDR2 as SQIVND (reference sequence). The ends lost 2 bases at V and 4 bases at J; junction bases unmatched: 2. The CDR3 consists of 14 residues. The CDR3 DNA is TGTGCCAGTAGTATATCCAGGGGGAATCAGCCCCAGCATTTT. This encodes CASSISRGNQPQHF.

The chain couples TRBV5-5 to TRBJ1-2, with D uncertain. Germline values: CDR1 SGHKS, CDR2 YYEKEE (reference sequence). Trimming removed 2 bases at V and 6 bases at J, with 11 bases between. The CDR3 runs to 13 residues. The CDR3 loop is CASSFHPRDGYTF. CDR3 coding DNA: TGTGCCAGCAGCTTTCACCCCCGGGATGGCTACACCTTC.

The chain combines TRBV29-1 with TRBJ2-5, with 9 bases identical to TRBD1. V shed 2 bases and J 5 bases; nucleotides not matched to a gene: 6. The CDR3 has 14 amino acids. CDR1 and CDR2 (germline): SQVTM, ANQGSEA. The CDR3 DNA reads TGCAGCGTTGAATCACAGGGGGCGGGGGAGACCCAGTACTTC. This gives the protein CSVESQGAGETQYF.

This clone has only one observation. This chain links TRBV7-2 with TRBJ1-1; unclear D gene. CDR1 is SGHTA and CDR2 is FQGNSA in the germline V gene. This CDR3 region has 14 residues. Trimming stripped 5 bases from V and 0 bases from J, with 10 bases between. The CDR3 DNA follows: TGTGCCAGCAGCCCTGGGTTCATGAACACTGAAGCTTTCTTT. It translates to CASSPGFMNTEAFF.

This clone occurred once. This rearrangement joins TRBV9 to TRBJ1-2; D ambiguous. Germline V gives CDR1 SGDLS, CDR2 YYNGEE. The V end lost 2 bases, the J end lost 2 bases, and 13 bases lay between the germline ends. The CDR3 is made up of 15 amino acids. As DNA, the CDR3 is TGTGCCAGCAGCGTTAAGGAAGTTATGAACTATGGCTACACCTTC. Its translation is CASSVKEVMNYGYTF. Complete variable domain (other parts from reference TRBV9 and TRBJ1-2): DSGVTQTPKHLITATGQRVTLRCSPRSGDLSVYWYQQSLDQGLQFLIQYYNGEERAKGNILERFSAQQFPDLHSELNLSSLELGDSALYFCASSVKEVMNYGYTFGSGTRLTVV.

The chain employs TRBV2 and TRBJ1-3; D is unresolved. There are 13 residues in the CDR3. The V end lost 3 bases, the J end lost 4 bases, and 7 bases lay between the germline ends. The V gene's germline CDR1 is SNHLY and CDR2 FYNNEI. The CDR3 bases are TGTGCCAGCAGTGACCAGGTCGGAAACACCATATATTTT. Protein product: CASSDQVGNTIYF.